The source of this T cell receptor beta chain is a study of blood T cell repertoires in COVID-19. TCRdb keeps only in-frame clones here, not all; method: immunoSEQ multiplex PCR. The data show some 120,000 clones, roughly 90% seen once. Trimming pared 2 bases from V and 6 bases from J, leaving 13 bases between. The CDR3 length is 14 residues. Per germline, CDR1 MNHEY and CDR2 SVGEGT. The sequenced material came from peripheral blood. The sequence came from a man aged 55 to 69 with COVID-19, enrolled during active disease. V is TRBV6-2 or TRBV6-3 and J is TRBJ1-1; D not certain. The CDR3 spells CASSYRGMYAEAFF. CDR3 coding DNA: TGTGCCAGCAGTTACCGGGGAATGTACGCTGAAGCTTTCTTT.